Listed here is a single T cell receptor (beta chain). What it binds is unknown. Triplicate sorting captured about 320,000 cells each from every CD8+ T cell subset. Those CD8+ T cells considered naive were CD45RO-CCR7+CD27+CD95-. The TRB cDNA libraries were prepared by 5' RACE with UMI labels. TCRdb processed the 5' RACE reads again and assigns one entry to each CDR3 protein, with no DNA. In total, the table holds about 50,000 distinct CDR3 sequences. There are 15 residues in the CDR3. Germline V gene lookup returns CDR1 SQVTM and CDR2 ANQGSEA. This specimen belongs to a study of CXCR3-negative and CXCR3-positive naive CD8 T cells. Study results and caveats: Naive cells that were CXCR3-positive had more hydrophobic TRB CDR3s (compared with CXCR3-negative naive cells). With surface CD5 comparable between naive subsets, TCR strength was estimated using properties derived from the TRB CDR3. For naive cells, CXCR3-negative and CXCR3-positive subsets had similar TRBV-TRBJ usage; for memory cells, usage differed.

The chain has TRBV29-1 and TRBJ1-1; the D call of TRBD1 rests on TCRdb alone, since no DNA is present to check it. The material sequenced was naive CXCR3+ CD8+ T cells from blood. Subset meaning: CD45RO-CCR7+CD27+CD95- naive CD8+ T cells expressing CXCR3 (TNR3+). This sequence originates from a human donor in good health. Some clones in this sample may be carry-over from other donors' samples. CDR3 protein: CSVEDKTRPPLGAFF.